This is a list of T cell receptor beta chains from one sample in a study of OX40 agonist ivuxolimab in advanced cancers. Clones were read by immunoSEQ multiplex PCR, and TCRdb kept only the in-frame ones, dropping some. The repertoire holds approximately 89,000 clones, roughly 84% seen once, with 0.31% in the top ten. Sequencing used CD4+ or CD8+ T cells sorted from blood, obtained in a trial of the OX40 agonist ivuxolimab. Receptors originate from an adult with an advanced solid tumor such as melanoma, head and neck, liver or kidney cancer. The conserved cysteine and the conserved F or W are not part of the CDR3 here. Clone size is stated in some rows and not others, as once, few, many or a class when expanded.

J gene | clone size | V gene | CDR3 protein
TRBJ2-1 | NA | TRBV18 | ASSPLGGSGGTTYNEQF
TRBJ1-6 | NA | TRBV5-6 | ASSPGRSSPLH
TRBJ1-6 | NA | TRBV7-6 | ASSRDSFNSPLH
TRBJ1-6 | NA | TRBV19 | ASSIDRDGNSPLH
TRBJ2-2 | NA | TRBV27 | ASSQQGWNTGELF
TRBJ2-5 | NA | TRBV27 | ASRRTGTREETQY
TRBJ1-1 | NA | TRBV7-3 | ASSTSAGSTEAF
TRBJ2-3 | NA | TRBV7-3 | ASSLTGVDTQY
TRBJ2-7 | once | TRBV6-6 | ASSGQVLTYEQY
TRBJ2-3 | NA | TRBV7-6 | ASSGTRTTDTQY
TRBJ1-2 | once | TRBV5-1 | ASSGDTGIYGYT
TRBJ1-2 | NA | TRBV5-6 | ASSVPGTGGGGYT
TRBJ2-5 | NA | TRBV19 | ASSIVNKATQY
TRBJ1-2 | NA | TRBV6-5 | ASSWTGYGYT